The clone carrying this T cell receptor beta chain was detected only a few times. These data originate in a study of spatial heterogeneity in lung cancer. Whole-study context: For the average unique TCR and UMI combination, more than 8.5 occurrences appeared in raw reads.

Time point meaning: blood at routine non-recurrence follow-up after resection. Unsorted whole RNA samples from tumor, nontumor lung or frozen PBMC were sequenced. The library protocol tagged each TCR cDNA with a unique molecular identifier. TCRdb reprocessed the 5' RACE reads with MiXCR, giving one entry per CDR3 protein. The sample lists 110,000 or so distinct CDR3 sequences; 10% to 14% were seen once. V shed 4 bases and J 2 bases; nucleotides not matched to a gene: 4. Per germline, CDR1 ENHRY and CDR2 SYGVKD. The CDR3 loop spans 14 amino acids. The receptor's source is a female donor with early-stage non-small cell lung cancer. The sequenced sample was PBMCs, obtained at follow-up. The V and J genes are TRBV10-3 and TRBJ2-7; 8 nucleotides agree with TRBD2. In nucleotides, the CDR3 is TGTGCCATCAGTGTTGGGACTAGTACCTACGAGCAGTACTTC. The encoded protein is CAISVGTSTYEQYF.